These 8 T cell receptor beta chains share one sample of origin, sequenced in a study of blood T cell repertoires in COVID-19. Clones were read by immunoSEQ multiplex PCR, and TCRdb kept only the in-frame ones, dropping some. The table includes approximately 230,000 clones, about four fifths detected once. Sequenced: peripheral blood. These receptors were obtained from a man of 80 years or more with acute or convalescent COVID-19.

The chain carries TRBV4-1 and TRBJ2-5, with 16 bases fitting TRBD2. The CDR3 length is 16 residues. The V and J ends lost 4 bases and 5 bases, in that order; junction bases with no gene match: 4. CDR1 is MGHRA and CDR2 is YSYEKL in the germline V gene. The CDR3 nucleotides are TGCGCCAGCAGCCCGGGACTAGCGGGGGGGTGGGAGACCCAGTACTTC. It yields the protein CASSPGLAGGWETQYF.

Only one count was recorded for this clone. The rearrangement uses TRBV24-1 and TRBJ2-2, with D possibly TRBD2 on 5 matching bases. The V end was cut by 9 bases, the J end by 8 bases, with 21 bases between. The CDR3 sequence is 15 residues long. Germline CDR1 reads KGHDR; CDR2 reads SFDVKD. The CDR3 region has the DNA TGTGCCACCTTTCCGGAGGTAGGGCCGGGGGGGGAGCTGTTTTTT. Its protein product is CATFPEVGPGGELFF.

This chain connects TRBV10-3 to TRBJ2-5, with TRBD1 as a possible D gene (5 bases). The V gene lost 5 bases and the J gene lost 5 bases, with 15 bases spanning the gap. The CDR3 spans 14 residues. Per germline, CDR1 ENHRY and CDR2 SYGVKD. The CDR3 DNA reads TGTGCCATCAGTCCATCAGGGTATGTGGAGACCCAGTACTTC. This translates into CAISPSGYVETQYF.

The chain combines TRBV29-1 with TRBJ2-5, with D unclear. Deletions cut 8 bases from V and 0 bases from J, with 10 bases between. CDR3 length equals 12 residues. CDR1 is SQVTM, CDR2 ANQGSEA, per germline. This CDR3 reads CSHLGYQETQYF. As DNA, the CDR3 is TGCAGCCACCTCGGGTACCAAGAGACCCAGTACTTC.

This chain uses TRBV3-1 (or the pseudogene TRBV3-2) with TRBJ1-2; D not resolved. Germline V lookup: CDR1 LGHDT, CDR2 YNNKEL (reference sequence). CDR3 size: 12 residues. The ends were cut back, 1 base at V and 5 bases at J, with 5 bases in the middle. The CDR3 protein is CASSQAAYGYTF. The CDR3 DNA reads TGTGCCAGCAGCCAAGCCGCGTATGGCTACACCTTC.

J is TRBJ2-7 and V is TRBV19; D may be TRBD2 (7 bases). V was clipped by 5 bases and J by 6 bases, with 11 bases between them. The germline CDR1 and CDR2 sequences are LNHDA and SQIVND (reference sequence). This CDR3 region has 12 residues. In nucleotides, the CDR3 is TGTGCCAGTAGTGGGGGGGCGATCGAGCAGTACTTC. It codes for CASSGGAIEQYF.

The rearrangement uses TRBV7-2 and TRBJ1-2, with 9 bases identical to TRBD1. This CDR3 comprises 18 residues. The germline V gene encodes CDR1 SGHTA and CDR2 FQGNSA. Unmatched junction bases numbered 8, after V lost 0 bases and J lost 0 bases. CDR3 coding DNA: TGTGCCAGCAGCTTAGCGAGCACAGGGGGCGCCACTAACTATGGCTACACCTTC. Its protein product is CASSLASTGGATNYGYTF.

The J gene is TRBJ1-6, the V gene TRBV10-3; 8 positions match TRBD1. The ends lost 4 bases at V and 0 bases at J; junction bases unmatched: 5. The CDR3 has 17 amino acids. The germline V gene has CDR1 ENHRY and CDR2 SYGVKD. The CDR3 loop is CAISGDRGRSYNSPLHF. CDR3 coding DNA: TGTGCCATCAGTGGTGACAGGGGCCGCTCCTATAATTCACCCCTCCACTTT.